The 24 T cell receptor beta chains presented below share a single source sample, sequenced in a study of T cells in Graves' hyperthyroidism and ophthalmopathy (dated by TCRdb to the late 2010s). Library method: multiplex PCR. Sequencing instrument: Illumina HiSeq 2000. The TCR beta CDR3 regions were amplified from the RNA transcripts. The first round of RT-PCR for the TCR CDR3 was performed with the HTBI primer set and the Qiagen OneStep RT-PCR kit. In-frame beta chains were kept once TCRdb had trimmed the public reads at Q25 with fastp and called clones with MiXCR. Under each unique CDR3 protein, matching rows form one entry showing the most common genes and DNA. Here the sample has 500,000 to 800,000 distinct CDR3 sequences; 45% occur a single time. About 7.2% of the sample comes from the top ten. Material: peripheral blood or thyroid tissue (not recorded which). The source is an adult man with Graves' disease, either hyperthyroidism or ophthalmopathy (not recorded which).

The CDR3 DNA follows: TGTGCCAGCAGTTCGCCTGAACAGGTACCCTACGAGCAGTACTTC. Protein: CASSSPEQVPYEQYF. J is TRBJ2-7 and V is TRBV12-3 or TRBV12-4; tentative D call: TRBD1 (5 bases). The CDR3 runs to 15 residues. Trimming took 4 bases from V and 2 from J, leaving 15 bases between them.

This chain joins TRBV27 and TRBJ1-2; D perhaps matches TRBD1 (5 bases). The CDR3 has 13 amino acids. Per the germline V gene, CDR1 is MNHEY and CDR2 is SMNVEV (reference sequence). Trimming took off 3 bases at V and 4 bases at J, with 9 bases between the two ends. The CDR3 reads CASSFGGRYGYTF. CDR3 DNA sequence: TGTGCCAGCAGTTTTGGGGGACGCTATGGCTACACCTTC.

Regarding this clonotype: The junction departs from germline at one end; a sequencing error may be responsible. The V call is TRBV10-3, the J call TRBJ1-4, with D perhaps TRBD1 (5 bases). The CDR3 totals 16 residues. The germline CDR1 and CDR2 sequences are ENHRY and SYGVKD. The CDR3: CASSYLGTQANEKLFF. The CDR3 DNA reads TGTGCCAGCAGTTACCTTGGGACCCAAGCTAATGAAAAACTGTTTTTT.

J is TRBJ2-2 and V is TRBV10-3; D gene unclear. This CDR3 contains 11 residues. CDR1 ENHRY and CDR2 SYGVKD come from the germline V gene. V was trimmed by 6 bases and J by 8 bases, leaving 7 bases between them. The CDR3 coding sequence is TGTGCCATCAGCCCTTTAGGGGAGCTGTTTTTT. Translated: CAISPLGELFF.

CDR3 DNA: TGTGCCACCAGTGACGCCGGACGGGGCTGTGGCTACACCTTC. Translation gives CATSDAGRGCGYTF. The V gene is TRBV24-1, the J gene TRBJ1-2; TRBD1 might be the D (5 bases). This CDR3 region has 14 residues. CDR1 KGHDR and CDR2 SFDVKD come from the germline V gene. The germline V and J ends were trimmed by 4 bases and 7 bases, with 15 bases remaining between them.

As concerns this clonotype: The conserved phenylalanine or tryptophan is not found at the CDR3 terminus, so this likely reflects a read error. J is TRBJ1-2 and V is TRBV7-9; 9 nucleotides agree with TRBD1. Germline trimming cut 0 bases from V and 4 bases from J; bases unmatched to any gene: 6. The CDR3 totals 16 residues. Germline CDR1 SEHNR, CDR2 FQNEAQ (reference sequence). The CDR3 DNA is TGTGCCAGCAGCTTAGCCGGGACAGGGATCGGCTATGGCTACACCTCC. Residues: CASSLAGTGIGYGYTS.

The rearrangement links TRBV2 to TRBJ1-6, with 9 bases lining up with TRBD1. The length of the CDR3 is 16 residues. The junction had 8 bases not matched to a gene; V was cut back by 2 bases and J by 9 bases. Germline CDR1 reads SNHLY; CDR2 reads FYNNEI. DNA for the CDR3: TGTGCCAGCAGTGAATCCCAAGGGACAGGGAGTTCACCCCTCCACTTT. Amino acids: CASSESQGTGSSPLHF.

This clonotype was observed a handful of times. V and J are TRBV7-8 and TRBJ1-2, with 8 positions matching TRBD1. Germline CDR1 and CDR2: SGHVS and FQNEAQ. With 1 base clipped from V and 4 bases from J, the junction kept 11 bases outside the gene matches. CDR3 length: 17 amino acids. The CDR3 sequence: CASSLERAGGAGYGYTF. The CDR3 coding sequence is TGTGCCAGCAGCTTAGAAAGGGCAGGGGGCGCTGGCTATGGCTACACCTTC.

This CDR3 is CASSWWGDSLDEQYF. In nucleotides, the CDR3 is TGTGCCAGCAGTTGGTGGGGTGACAGTTTGGACGAGCAGTACTTC. The J gene is TRBJ2-7, the V gene TRBV6-2 or TRBV6-3; D might be TRBD1 (5 bases). The CDR3 has 15 residues. Looked up from germline, CDR1 is MNHEY and CDR2 is SVGEGT. The V and J ends lost 4 bases and 5 bases respectively, with 18 bases between them.

The gene calls are TRBV7-9 and TRBJ2-7; D gene uncertain. The CDR3 is made up of 11 amino acids. V gave up 5 bases and J gave up 4 bases, with 6 bases separating them. Per the germline V gene, CDR1 is SEHNR and CDR2 is FQNEAQ (reference sequence). Here the CDR3 reads CASSQQYEQYF. The CDR3 DNA follows: TGTGCCAGCAGCCAACAGTACGAGCAGTACTTC.

The J gene is TRBJ1-1, the V gene TRBV7-9; 8 bases fit TRBD1. There are 18 residues in the CDR3. After removal of 5 bases from V and 0 bases from J, the junction contained 14 bases not matched to a gene. CDR1 and CDR2 (germline): SEHNR, FQNEAQ (reference sequence). The CDR3 loop is CASSTGRDRNFMNTEAFF. Written as DNA, the CDR3 is TGTGCCAGCAGCACAGGCCGGGACAGGAATTTCATGAACACTGAAGCTTTCTTT.

This clonotype turned up a few times. This sequence joins TRBV2 and TRBJ1-5, with 7 bases matching TRBD1. J gave up 0 bases and V 7 bases, and 9 bases lay outside the gene matches. This CDR3 region has 16 residues. Looked up from germline, CDR1 is SNHLY and CDR2 is FYNNEI. The CDR3 coding sequence is TGTGCCAGCAAAGCGGGAGGGACAGATAGCAATCAGCCCCAGCATTTT. Its protein product is CASKAGGTDSNQPQHF.

The rearrangement uses TRBV9 and TRBJ2-2; 8 positions agree with TRBD1. Germline CDR1 is SGDLS and CDR2 is YYNGEE. The CDR3 contains 15 residues. V dropped 4 bases and J dropped 5; count of bases not matched to a gene: 7. DNA of the CDR3: TGTGCCAGCAGCCCACGGACAGGGAGGACCGGGGAGCTGTTTTTT. This encodes CASSPRTGRTGELFF.

The chain combines TRBV3-1 with TRBJ1-6; D is undetermined. Germline CDR1 reads LGHDT; CDR2 reads YNNKEL (reference sequence). This CDR3 spans 12 amino acids. The V gene lost 6 bases and the J gene lost 9 bases, with 9 bases spanning the gap. In nucleotides, the CDR3 is TGTGCCAGCAGATCAGCGAGTTCACCCCTCCACTTT. Protein: CASRSASSPLHF.

J is TRBJ1-4 and V is TRBV20-1, with 8 bases aligning to TRBD1. The V and J ends lost 0 bases and 7 bases, in that order; junction bases with no gene match: 7. Germline CDR1 is DFQATT and CDR2 is SNEGSKA (reference sequence). This CDR3 region has 15 residues. The CDR3 protein is CSARDGQGAGEKLFF. Written as DNA, the CDR3 is TGCAGTGCTAGAGATGGGCAGGGGGCGGGTGAAAAACTGTTTTTT.

The chain joins TRBV6-4 to TRBJ1-1, with 10 bases identical to TRBD1. J was trimmed by 5 bases and V by 4 bases; bases with no gene match: 7. Looked up from germline, CDR1 is MRHNA and CDR2 is SNTAGT. CDR3 size: 15 residues. The CDR3 loop reads CASSARGDRGTEAFF. The CDR3 DNA reads TGTGCCAGCAGTGCTAGAGGGGACAGGGGAACTGAAGCTTTCTTT.

This clonotype was picked up one time. The V call is TRBV9, the J call TRBJ1-1; perhaps TRBD1 as D (5 bases). V lost 0 bases and J 7 bases, leaving 7 bases between the germline ends. This CDR3 spans 12 amino acids. Per the germline V gene, CDR1 is SGDLS and CDR2 is YYNGEE. The CDR3 coding sequence is TGTGCCAGCAGCGTAGGGGGGGGTGAAGCTTTCTTT. Its translation is CASSVGGGEAFF. The full variable domain, rest sourced from reference TRBV9 and TRBJ1-1, is DSGVTQTPKHLITATGQRVTLRCSPRSGDLSVYWYQQSLDQGLQFLIQYYNGEERAKGNILERFSAQQFPDLHSELNLSSLELGDSALYFCASSVGGGEAFFGQGTRLTVV.

Of note for this clonotype: This could be a read error, since a much larger clone is one nucleotide away. Since no conserved phenylalanine or tryptophan closes the CDR3, a read error is the likely cause. This chain links TRBV10-3 with TRBJ1-1, with D hard to call. This CDR3 is 11 amino acids long. Per the germline V gene, CDR1 is ENHRY and CDR2 is SYGVKD. The V end was cut by 10 bases, the J end by 3 bases, with 9 bases between. CDR3 in DNA: TGTGCCAGCATTTCTTACACTGAAGCTTTCCTT. It translates to CASISYTEAFL.

There are a few counts of this clonotype. V is TRBV20-1 and J is TRBJ2-2, with a tentative D call TRBD1 (5 bases). V was trimmed by 1 base and J by 0 bases, leaving 9 bases between them. The CDR3 contains 15 residues. Germline V gene lookup returns CDR1 DFQATT and CDR2 SNEGSKA (reference sequence). CDR3 DNA sequence: TGCAGTGCTAGAGGGGGCGCCGCGAACACCGGGGAGCTGTTTTTT. Its protein product is CSARGGAANTGELFF.

This chain uses TRBV7-4 with TRBJ2-2; D assignment may be TRBD1 or TRBD2 (5 bases each). Trimming took 5 bases from V and 5 from J, leaving 9 bases between them. The CDR3 has 13 residues. The V gene's germline CDR1 is SGHVT and CDR2 SQSDAQ. CDR3: CASSPWGTGELFF. In nucleotides, the CDR3 is TGTGCCAGCAGCCCCTGGGGGACCGGGGAGCTGTTTTTT.

The sample holds a few counts of this clonotype. The V and J genes are TRBV4-1 and TRBJ2-5, with 11 bases matching TRBD2. This CDR3 region has 15 residues. Germline CDR1 is MGHRA and CDR2 is YSYEKL. J was trimmed by 6 bases and V by 1 base; bases with no gene match: 4. The CDR3 loop is CASSQVSGGAQTQYF. The CDR3 DNA reads as TGCGCCAGCAGCCAAGTTAGCGGGGGGGCGCAGACCCAGTACTTC.

The genes are TRBV12-3 or TRBV12-4 and TRBJ1-2, with TRBD1 matching over 7 bases. Trimming removed 4 bases from V and 7 bases from J; junction bases left unmatched: 9. The CDR3 is 14 residues long. CDR3 loop: CASSSDRAGGGYTF. DNA of the CDR3: TGTGCCAGCAGTTCTGACAGGGCTGGGGGTGGCTACACCTTC.

This clonotype has more than one count but fewer than ten. The genes are TRBV20-1 and TRBJ2-5, with unresolved D. Trimming removed 1 base at V and 5 bases at J, with 2 bases between. CDR1 is DFQATT and CDR2 is SNEGSKA in the germline V gene (reference sequence). The CDR3 extends over 10 amino acids. CDR3 nucleotides: TGCAGTGCTAGAGCGGAGACCCAGTACTTC. This gives the protein CSARAETQYF.

This chain joins TRBV7-9 and TRBJ1-1; D uncertain. The CDR3 loop spans 15 amino acids. Deletions cut 2 bases from V and 1 base from J, with 11 bases between. Germline lookup yields CDR1 SEHNR and CDR2 FQNEAQ (reference sequence). In DNA form, the CDR3 reads TGTGCCAGCAGCTTAAAGTCGCTGGGGAACACTGAAGCTTTCTTT. It specifies CASSLKSLGNTEAFF.